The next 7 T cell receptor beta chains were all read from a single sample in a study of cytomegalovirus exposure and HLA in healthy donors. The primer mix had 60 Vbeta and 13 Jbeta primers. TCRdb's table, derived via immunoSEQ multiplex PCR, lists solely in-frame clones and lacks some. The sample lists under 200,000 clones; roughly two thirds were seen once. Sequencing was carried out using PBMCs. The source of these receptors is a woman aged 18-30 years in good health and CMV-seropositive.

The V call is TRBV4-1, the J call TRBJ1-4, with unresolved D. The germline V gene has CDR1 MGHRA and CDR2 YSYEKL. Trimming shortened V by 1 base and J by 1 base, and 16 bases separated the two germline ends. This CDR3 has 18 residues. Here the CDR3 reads CASSQGHDISKTNEKLFF. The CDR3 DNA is TGCGCCAGCAGCCAAGGGCACGACATTTCCAAAACTAATGAAAAACTGTTTTTT.

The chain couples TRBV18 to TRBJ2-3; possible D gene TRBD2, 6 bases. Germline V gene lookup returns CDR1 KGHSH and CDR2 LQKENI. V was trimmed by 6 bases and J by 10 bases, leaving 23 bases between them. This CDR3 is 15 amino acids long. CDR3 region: CASSPLGTDALSQYF. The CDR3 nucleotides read TGTGCCAGCTCCCCCTTAGGGACTGATGCCCTTTCGCAGTATTTT. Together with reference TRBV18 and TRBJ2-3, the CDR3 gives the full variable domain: NAGVMQNPRHLVRRRGQEARLRCSPMKGHSHVYWYRQLPEEGLKFMVYLQKENIIDESGMPKERFSAEFPKEGPSILRIQQVVRGDSAAYFCASSPLGTDALSQYFGPGTRLTVL.

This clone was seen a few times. The CDR3 coding sequence is TGTGCCAGCAGCCCAGGGACAGACTACGAGCAGTACTTC. Translated: CASSPGTDYEQYF. V usage is TRBV7-6 and J usage is TRBJ2-7, with TRBD1 matching over 7 bases. V was pared by 5 bases and J by 3 bases, with 4 bases of the junction left unmatched. The CDR3 contains 13 residues. Germline V CDR1 and CDR2: SGHVS, FNYEAQ.

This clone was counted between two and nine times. CDR3 protein: CASSIRREEEKLFF. The CDR3 DNA reads as TGTGCCAGTAGTATACGCAGGGAGGAGGAAAAACTGTTTTTT. The genes are TRBV19 and TRBJ1-4; D might be TRBD1 (5 bases). Trimming removed 2 bases from V and 8 bases from J, with 12 bases in between. This CDR3 is 14 amino acids long. Germline loops: CDR1 LNHDA, CDR2 SQIVND (reference sequence).

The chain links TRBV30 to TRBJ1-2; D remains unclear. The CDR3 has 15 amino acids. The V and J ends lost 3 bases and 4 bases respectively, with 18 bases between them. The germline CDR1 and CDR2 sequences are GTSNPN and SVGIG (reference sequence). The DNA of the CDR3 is TGTGCCTGGAGACGGCCAGAGAGGGCGATCTATGGCTACACCTTC. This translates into CAWRRPERAIYGYTF.

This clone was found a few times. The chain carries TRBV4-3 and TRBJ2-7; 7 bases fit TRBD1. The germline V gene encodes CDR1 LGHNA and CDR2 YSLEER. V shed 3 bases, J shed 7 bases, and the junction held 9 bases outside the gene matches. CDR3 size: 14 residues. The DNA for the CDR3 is TGCGCCAGCAGCCAGTACAAAAGGGGGCGGGAGCAGTACTTC. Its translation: CASSQYKRGREQYF.

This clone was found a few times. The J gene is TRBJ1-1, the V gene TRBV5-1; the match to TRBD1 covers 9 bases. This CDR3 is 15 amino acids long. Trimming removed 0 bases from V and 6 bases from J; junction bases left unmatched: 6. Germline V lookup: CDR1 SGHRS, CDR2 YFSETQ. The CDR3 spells CASSLASGTGSEAFF. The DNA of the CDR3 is TGCGCCAGCAGCTTGGCCTCCGGGACAGGGTCTGAAGCTTTCTTT.